A selection of T cell receptor beta chains follows, all from one sample in a study of blood T cell repertoires in COVID-19. Sequencing used immunoSEQ multiplex PCR; TCRdb keeps in-frame clones, though not all of them. The sample has some 200,000 clones, about 88% seen once. The sequencing sample was made of peripheral blood. The source of these receptors is a man between 35 and 55 years old with active or convalescent COVID-19. The CDR3 runs from the conserved cysteine through the conserved F or W. The order of the fields is clone size, D gene, V gene, J gene, CDR3 protein, CDR3 DNA. The D gene is left open where the match is weak. Size values are once, few and many counts, or a class for expanded clones, and some rows have none.

abundance: NA
d_gene: NA
v_gene: TRBV4-3
j_gene: TRBJ1-3
CDR3aa: CASSDISSGNTIYF
CDR3nt: TGCGCCAGCAGCGACATCAGCTCTGGAAACACCATATATTTT

abundance: few
d_gene: NA
v_gene: TRBV11-3
j_gene: TRBJ2-1
CDR3aa: CASSSVGVYNEQFF
CDR3nt: TGTGCCAGCAGCTCCGTCGGAGTTTACAATGAGCAGTTCTTC

abundance: once
d_gene: TRBD1
v_gene: TRBV29-1
j_gene: TRBJ1-1
CDR3aa: CSVEYPRGRMNTEAFF
CDR3nt: TGCAGCGTTGAATACCCCAGGGGGCGGATGAACACTGAAGCTTTCTTT

abundance: NA
d_gene: TRBD1
v_gene: TRBV5-1
j_gene: TRBJ2-7
CDR3aa: CASSSAGTASYEQYF
CDR3nt: TGCGCCAGCAGCTCGGCCGGGACAGCATCTTACGAGCAGTACTTC

abundance: few
d_gene: NA
v_gene: TRBV12-5
j_gene: TRBJ2-7
CDR3aa: CASGLDSSSYEQYF
CDR3nt: TGTGCTAGTGGTTTAGACAGTAGCTCCTACGAGCAGTACTTC

abundance: NA
d_gene: TRBD1
v_gene: TRBV19
j_gene: TRBJ1-1
CDR3aa: CASSLRQGVNTEAFF
CDR3nt: TGTGCCAGTAGTCTCCGACAGGGGGTGAACACTGAAGCTTTCTTT

abundance: NA
d_gene: NA
v_gene: TRBV7-2
j_gene: TRBJ1-2
CDR3aa: CASSFFSDSNGYTF
CDR3nt: TGTGCCAGCAGCTTTTTCTCGGACAGCAATGGCTACACCTTC

abundance: NA
d_gene: NA
v_gene: TRBV5-1
j_gene: TRBJ1-1
CDR3aa: CASRLGSGEAFF
CDR3nt: TGCGCCAGCAGACTCGGGTCCGGCGAAGCTTTCTTT

abundance: NA
d_gene: NA
v_gene: TRBV5-5
j_gene: TRBJ2-7
CDR3aa: CASSSGLSEQYF
CDR3nt: TGTGCCAGCAGCTCAGGATTATCCGAGCAGTACTTC

abundance: NA
d_gene: NA
v_gene: TRBV4-1
j_gene: TRBJ1-1
CDR3aa: CASSPVRQMNTEAFF
CDR3nt: TGCGCCAGCAGCCCGGTTCGACAGATGAACACTGAAGCTTTCTTT

abundance: NA
d_gene: TRBD1
v_gene: TRBV27
j_gene: TRBJ2-7
CDR3aa: CASSPTGSYEQYF
CDR3nt: TGTGCCAGCAGCCCGACAGGGTCCTACGAGCAGTACTTC

abundance: NA
d_gene: TRBD1
v_gene: TRBV10-3
j_gene: TRBJ2-1
CDR3aa: CAINSRTGGQDEQFF
CDR3nt: TGTGCCATCAATTCCCGGACAGGGGGGCAGGATGAGCAGTTCTTC

abundance: NA
d_gene: NA
v_gene: TRBV19
j_gene: TRBJ1-5
CDR3aa: CAGAFRVGQPQHF
CDR3nt: TGTGCCGGAGCGTTCAGGGTAGGACAGCCCCAGCATTTT

abundance: NA
d_gene: TRBD1
v_gene: TRBV5-1
j_gene: TRBJ1-1
CDR3aa: CASSLADRALSEAFF
CDR3nt: TGCGCCAGCAGCTTGGCGGACAGGGCTTTAAGCGAAGCTTTCTTT

abundance: once
d_gene: TRBD1
v_gene: TRBV19
j_gene: TRBJ2-6
CDR3aa: CASSRTGDYSGANVLTF
CDR3nt: TGTGCCAGTAGTCGGACAGGGGACTACTCTGGGGCCAACGTCCTGACTTTC

abundance: NA
d_gene: NA
v_gene: TRBV19
j_gene: TRBJ2-1
CDR3aa: CASSRSSSYNEQFF
CDR3nt: TGTGCCAGTAGCAGGTCAAGCTCCTACAATGAGCAGTTCTTC

abundance: NA
d_gene: TRBD1
v_gene: TRBV18
j_gene: TRBJ1-5
CDR3aa: CASSPTGVSGQPQHF
CDR3nt: TGTGCCAGCTCACCGACAGGGGTTTCGGGGCAGCCCCAGCATTTT

abundance: NA
d_gene: TRBD1
v_gene: TRBV7-2
j_gene: TRBJ1-6
CDR3aa: CASSSTGGSSYNSPLHF
CDR3nt: TGTGCCAGCAGCTCAACAGGGGGCAGCTCCTATAATTCACCCCTCCACTTT

abundance: NA
d_gene: NA
v_gene: TRBV25-1
j_gene: TRBJ1-6
CDR3aa: CASTELDTYNSPLHF
CDR3nt: TGTGCCAGCACCGAACTCGACACGTATAATTCACCCCTCCACTTT

abundance: NA
d_gene: NA
v_gene: TRBV27
j_gene: TRBJ1-5
CDR3aa: CASSLVPDQPQHF
CDR3nt: TGTGCCAGCAGTTTAGTCCCAGATCAGCCCCAGCATTTT

abundance: NA
d_gene: TRBD2
v_gene: TRBV11-3
j_gene: TRBJ2-1
CDR3aa: CASSLSGRGKNEQFF
CDR3nt: TGTGCCAGCAGCCTTTCCGGGAGGGGGAAAAATGAGCAGTTCTTC

abundance: NA
d_gene: NA
v_gene: TRBV27
j_gene: TRBJ2-4
CDR3aa: CASSLAGPAKNIQYF
CDR3nt: TGTGCCAGCAGTTTAGCGGGACCGGCCAAAAACATTCAGTACTTC

abundance: NA
d_gene: TRBD1
v_gene: TRBV6-6
j_gene: TRBJ2-7
CDR3aa: CASSYSGTGSYEQYF
CDR3nt: TGTGCCAGCAGTTATTCCGGGACAGGCTCCTACGAGCAGTACTTC

abundance: NA
d_gene: NA
v_gene: TRBV5-1
j_gene: TRBJ2-2
CDR3aa: CASHFAGDTGELFF
CDR3nt: TGCGCCAGCCACTTCGCAGGGGACACCGGGGAGCTGTTTTTT

abundance: NA
d_gene: TRBD2
v_gene: TRBV5-4
j_gene: TRBJ2-7
CDR3aa: CASSSGLAELSEQYF
CDR3nt: TGTGCCAGCAGCTCCGGCCTAGCGGAGTTAAGCGAGCAGTACTTC

abundance: NA
d_gene: TRBD2
v_gene: TRBV3-1/TRBV3-2
j_gene: TRBJ2-1
CDR3aa: CASSAPGGSYEQFF
CDR3nt: TGTGCCAGCTCCGCCCCTGGCGGGAGTTATGAGCAGTTCTTC

abundance: once
d_gene: TRBD1
v_gene: TRBV7-2
j_gene: TRBJ1-1
CDR3aa: CASSPPPGQGTPEAFF
CDR3nt: TGTGCCAGCAGCCCCCCTCCGGGACAGGGTACCCCTGAAGCTTTCTTT

abundance: NA
d_gene: TRBD1
v_gene: TRBV5-8
j_gene: TRBJ1-5
CDR3aa: CASSLDTGGSQPQHF
CDR3nt: TGTGCCAGCAGCTTGGATACAGGGGGCAGCCAGCCCCAGCATTTT

abundance: NA
d_gene: TRBD2
v_gene: TRBV7-9
j_gene: TRBJ2-1
CDR3aa: CASSLRGLAGGHNEQFF
CDR3nt: TGTGCCAGCAGCTTAAGGGGACTAGCGGGGGGACACAATGAGCAGTTCTTC

abundance: NA
d_gene: NA
v_gene: TRBV2
j_gene: TRBJ1-1
CDR3aa: CASIKRDFFGQNTEAFF
CDR3nt: TGTGCCAGCATCAAACGGGACTTTTTTGGGCAAAACACTGAAGCTTTCTTT

abundance: NA
d_gene: NA
v_gene: TRBV30
j_gene: TRBJ1-3
CDR3aa: CAWSVRGGFSTIYF
CDR3nt: TGTGCCTGGAGTGTACGTGGAGGTTTTTCCACCATATATTTT

abundance: NA
d_gene: NA
v_gene: TRBV12-3/TRBV12-4
j_gene: TRBJ1-5
CDR3aa: CASSTPGVQPQHF
CDR3nt: TGTGCCAGCAGCACACCAGGGGTTCAGCCCCAGCATTTT

abundance: NA
d_gene: NA
v_gene: TRBV28
j_gene: TRBJ2-5
CDR3aa: CASSFAGVLETQYF
CDR3nt: TGTGCCAGCAGTTTTGCGGGTGTACTAGAGACCCAGTACTTC

abundance: NA
d_gene: NA
v_gene: TRBV6-1
j_gene: TRBJ2-7
CDR3aa: CASSEGVALPWRQYF
CDR3nt: TGTGCCAGCAGTGAAGGGGTGGCATTACCATGGAGGCAGTACTTC

abundance: NA
d_gene: NA
v_gene: TRBV19
j_gene: TRBJ1-4
CDR3aa: CASSIVQYEKLFF
CDR3nt: TGTGCCAGTAGTATAGTGCAGTATGAAAAACTGTTTTTT

abundance: NA
d_gene: NA
v_gene: TRBV18
j_gene: TRBJ2-1
CDR3aa: CASSVQGSNNEQFF
CDR3nt: TGTGCCAGCTCGGTACAGGGCTCCAACAATGAGCAGTTCTTC

abundance: NA
d_gene: TRBD1
v_gene: TRBV19
j_gene: TRBJ2-2
CDR3aa: CASRTGTGLGSTGELFF
CDR3nt: TGTGCCAGTAGGACCGGGACAGGGCTGGGGAGCACCGGGGAGCTGTTTTTT

abundance: NA
d_gene: TRBD2
v_gene: TRBV7-2
j_gene: TRBJ2-7
CDR3aa: CASSWTGRGTDEQYF
CDR3nt: TGTGCCAGCAGCTGGACGGGGCGGGGGACGGACGAGCAGTACTTC

abundance: once
d_gene: NA
v_gene: TRBV28
j_gene: TRBJ2-3
CDR3aa: CASSPSGGPDTQYF
CDR3nt: TGTGCCAGCAGCCCTTCGGGGGGCCCGGATACGCAGTATTTT

abundance: NA
d_gene: TRBD1
v_gene: TRBV2
j_gene: TRBJ1-2
CDR3aa: CASSEEGPGGSGYYGYTF
CDR3nt: TGTGCCAGCAGTGAAGAGGGGCCAGGGGGCTCTGGGTACTATGGCTACACCTTC

abundance: NA
d_gene: TRBD2
v_gene: TRBV27
j_gene: TRBJ2-7
CDR3aa: CASSLGLAGLYEQYF
CDR3nt: TGTGCCAGCAGTTTAGGACTAGCAGGCCTCTACGAGCAGTACTTC

abundance: NA
d_gene: TRBD2
v_gene: TRBV29-1
j_gene: TRBJ2-3
CDR3aa: CSIGTSKNTQYF
CDR3nt: TGCAGCATCGGGACTAGTAAGAATACGCAGTATTTT

abundance: NA
d_gene: NA
v_gene: TRBV9
j_gene: TRBJ1-6
CDR3aa: CASSPAEQGYSPLHF
CDR3nt: TGTGCCAGCAGCCCCGCGGAGCAGGGGTATTCACCCCTCCACTTT

abundance: NA
d_gene: NA
v_gene: TRBV12-3/TRBV12-4
j_gene: TRBJ1-2
CDR3aa: CASSLETGLSYTF
CDR3nt: TGTGCCAGCAGTTTAGAGACAGGCCTCAGCTACACCTTC

abundance: NA
d_gene: TRBD1
v_gene: TRBV5-1
j_gene: TRBJ2-2
CDR3aa: CASSVTGGAVTGELFF
CDR3nt: TGCGCCAGCAGCGTAACAGGGGGCGCGGTGACCGGGGAGCTGTTTTTT

abundance: once
d_gene: NA
v_gene: TRBV2
j_gene: TRBJ1-5
CDR3aa: CASSEVGGQPQHF
CDR3nt: TGTGCCAGCAGTGAAGTCGGGGGGCAGCCCCAGCATTTT

abundance: NA
d_gene: NA
v_gene: TRBV19
j_gene: TRBJ1-5
CDR3aa: CASRGPGDQPQHF
CDR3nt: TGTGCCAGTAGGGGCCCGGGGGATCAGCCCCAGCATTTT

abundance: NA
d_gene: NA
v_gene: TRBV3-1/TRBV3-2
j_gene: TRBJ2-3
CDR3aa: CASSRLSDTQYF
CDR3nt: TGTGCCAGCAGCCGGCTCTCAGATACGCAGTATTTT

abundance: NA
d_gene: NA
v_gene: TRBV18
j_gene: TRBJ1-2
CDR3aa: CASSPPGGSYGYTF
CDR3nt: TGTGCCAGCTCACCCCCGGGGGGCAGTTATGGCTACACCTTC

abundance: NA
d_gene: TRBD2
v_gene: TRBV7-2
j_gene: TRBJ2-1
CDR3aa: CASRLYGGGAANEQFF
CDR3nt: TGTGCCAGCAGGCTTTACGGCGGGGGGGCTGCGAATGAGCAGTTCTTC

abundance: NA
d_gene: TRBD1
v_gene: TRBV2
j_gene: TRBJ2-5
CDR3aa: CASSFRQGTQETQYF
CDR3nt: TGTGCCAGCAGCTTCCGACAGGGGACTCAGGAGACCCAGTACTTC

abundance: NA
d_gene: NA
v_gene: TRBV9
j_gene: TRBJ2-7
CDR3aa: CASSLASRGDEQYF
CDR3nt: TGTGCCAGCAGCTTAGCGAGCAGGGGAGACGAGCAGTACTTC

abundance: once
d_gene: NA
v_gene: TRBV6-1
j_gene: TRBJ2-7
CDR3aa: CASSEGGGQKGFGAYEQYF
CDR3nt: TGTGCCAGCAGTGAAGGGGGGGGCCAAAAAGGTTTCGGGGCCTACGAGCAGTACTTC

abundance: NA
d_gene: NA
v_gene: TRBV27
j_gene: TRBJ1-4
CDR3aa: CASRHQGFLANEKLFF
CDR3nt: TGTGCCAGCAGACACCAGGGTTTCCTTGCTAATGAAAAACTGTTTTTT